Given below is one T cell receptor beta chain in context. Its antigen is still unknown. The CDR3 totals 16 residues. Germline lookup yields CDR1 MGHRA and CDR2 YSYEKL. V dropped 1 base and J dropped 0; count of bases not matched to a gene: 2. The sample comes from a study of T cell repertoires in cytomegalovirus infection. In the study overall: CMV epitopes used comprised recently identified HLA-C-restricted ones and well-studied HLA-B-restricted ones.

TCRdb used MiXCR to reprocess the reads, holding one entry per CDR3 protein. In the table there are approximately 1,000,000 distinct CDR3 sequences, about a third of which are singletons. This sequence joins TRBV4-1 and TRBJ1-2, with 10 bases identical to TRBD1. This TCR came from a human donor in good health (CMV status not recorded). Some clones in this sample may be carry-over from other donors' samples. This material consisted of cultured CD8+ T cells from PBMCs, taken from culture after CMV antigen stimulation. The CDR3 is CASSQGGQGPNYGYTF. The CDR3 nucleotides read TGCGCCAGCAGCCAAGGGGGACAGGGGCCTAACTATGGCTACACCTTC.